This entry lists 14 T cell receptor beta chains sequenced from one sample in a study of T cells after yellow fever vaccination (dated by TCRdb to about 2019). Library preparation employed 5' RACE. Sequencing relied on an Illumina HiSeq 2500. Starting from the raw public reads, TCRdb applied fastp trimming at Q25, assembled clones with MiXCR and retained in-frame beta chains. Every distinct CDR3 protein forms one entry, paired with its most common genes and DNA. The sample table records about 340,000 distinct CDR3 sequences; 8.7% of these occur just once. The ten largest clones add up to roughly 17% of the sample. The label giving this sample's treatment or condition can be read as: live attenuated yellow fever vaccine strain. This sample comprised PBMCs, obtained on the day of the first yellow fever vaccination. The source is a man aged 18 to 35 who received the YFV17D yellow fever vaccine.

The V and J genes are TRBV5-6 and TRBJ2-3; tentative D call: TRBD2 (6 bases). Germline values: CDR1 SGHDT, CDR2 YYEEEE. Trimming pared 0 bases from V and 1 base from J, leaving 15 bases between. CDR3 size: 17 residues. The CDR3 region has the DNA TGTGCCAGCAGCTTGGCCTGGCTAGCGTCTGGCACAGATACGCAGTATTTT. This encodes CASSLAWLASGTDTQYF.

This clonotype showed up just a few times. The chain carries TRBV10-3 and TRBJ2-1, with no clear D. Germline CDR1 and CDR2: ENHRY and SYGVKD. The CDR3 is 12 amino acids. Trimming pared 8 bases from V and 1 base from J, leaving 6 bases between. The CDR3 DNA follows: TGTGCCATCGGAAGTTCCTACAATGAGCAGTTCTTC. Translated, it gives CAIGSSYNEQFF.

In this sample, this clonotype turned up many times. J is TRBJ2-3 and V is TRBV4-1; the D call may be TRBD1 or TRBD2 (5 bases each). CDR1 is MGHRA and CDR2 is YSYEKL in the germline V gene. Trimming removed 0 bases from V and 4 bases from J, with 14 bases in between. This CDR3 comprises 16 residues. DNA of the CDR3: TGCGCCAGCAGCCAAGATGGGGCTAGCATTCCAGATACGCAGTATTTT. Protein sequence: CASSQDGASIPDTQYF.

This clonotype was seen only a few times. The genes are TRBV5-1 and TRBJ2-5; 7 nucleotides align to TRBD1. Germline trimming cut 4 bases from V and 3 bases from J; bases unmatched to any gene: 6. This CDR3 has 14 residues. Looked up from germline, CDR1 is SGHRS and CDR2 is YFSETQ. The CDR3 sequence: CASSHGQVKETQYF. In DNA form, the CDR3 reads TGCGCCAGCAGCCATGGACAGGTCAAAGAGACCCAGTACTTC.

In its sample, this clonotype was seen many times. The chain's CDR3 is CASSYPAGRDYGYTF. The CDR3 region has the DNA TGTGCCAGCAGTTACCCAGCAGGGCGGGACTATGGCTACACCTTC. The chain has TRBV6-5 and TRBJ1-2, with D perhaps matching TRBD1 (5 bases). CDR1 and CDR2 (germline): MNHEY, SVGAGI. The CDR3 is 15 residues long. V lost 2 bases, J lost 3 bases, and 13 bases lay in between.

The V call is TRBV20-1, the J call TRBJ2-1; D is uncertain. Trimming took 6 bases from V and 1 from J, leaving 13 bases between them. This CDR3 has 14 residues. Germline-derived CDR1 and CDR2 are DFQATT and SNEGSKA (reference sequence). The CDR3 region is CSALSIMSYNEQFF. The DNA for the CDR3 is TGCAGTGCCCTTTCGATTATGTCCTACAATGAGCAGTTCTTC.

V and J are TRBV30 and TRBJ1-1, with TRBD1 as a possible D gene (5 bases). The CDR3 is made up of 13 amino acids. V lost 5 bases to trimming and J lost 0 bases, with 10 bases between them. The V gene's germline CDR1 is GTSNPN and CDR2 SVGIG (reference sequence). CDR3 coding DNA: TGTGCCTGGCACAGGACCATGAACACTGAAGCTTTCTTT. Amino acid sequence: CAWHRTMNTEAFF.

The CDR3: CASSQSGELFF. The CDR3 DNA reads TGCGCCAGCAGCCAGTCCGGGGAGCTGTTTTTT. The rearrangement joins TRBV4-1 to TRBJ2-2; no definite D call. The ends were cut back, 3 bases at V and 6 bases at J, with 2 bases in the middle. CDR3 length equals 11 residues. Looked up from germline, CDR1 is MGHRA and CDR2 is YSYEKL.

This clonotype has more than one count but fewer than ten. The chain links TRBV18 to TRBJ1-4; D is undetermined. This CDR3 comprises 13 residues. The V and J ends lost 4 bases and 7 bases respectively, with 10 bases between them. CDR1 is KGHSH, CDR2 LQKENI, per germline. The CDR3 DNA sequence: TGTGCCAGCTCACGCGGGTCGAGTGAAAAACTGTTTTTT. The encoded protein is CASSRGSSEKLFF.

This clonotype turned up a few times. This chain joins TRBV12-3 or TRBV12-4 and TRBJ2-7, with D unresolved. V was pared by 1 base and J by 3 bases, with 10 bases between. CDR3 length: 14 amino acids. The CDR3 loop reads CASSLGLINYEQYV. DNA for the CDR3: TGTGCCAGCAGTTTAGGGCTCATAAACTACGAGCAGTACGTC.

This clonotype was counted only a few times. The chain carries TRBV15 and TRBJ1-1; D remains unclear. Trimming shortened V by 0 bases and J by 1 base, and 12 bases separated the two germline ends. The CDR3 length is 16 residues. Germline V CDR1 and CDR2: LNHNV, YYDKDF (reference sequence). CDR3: CATSREVSAANTEAFF. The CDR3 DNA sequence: TGTGCCACCAGCAGAGAAGTAAGCGCCGCGAACACTGAAGCTTTCTTT.

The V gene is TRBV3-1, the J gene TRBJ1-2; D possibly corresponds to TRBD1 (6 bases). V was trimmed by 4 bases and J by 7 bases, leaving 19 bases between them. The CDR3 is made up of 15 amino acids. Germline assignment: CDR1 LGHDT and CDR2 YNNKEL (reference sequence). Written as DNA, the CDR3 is TGTGCCAGCAGCCGACTCCCAGGGGCGACCAGTGGCTACACCTTC. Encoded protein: CASSRLPGATSGYTF.

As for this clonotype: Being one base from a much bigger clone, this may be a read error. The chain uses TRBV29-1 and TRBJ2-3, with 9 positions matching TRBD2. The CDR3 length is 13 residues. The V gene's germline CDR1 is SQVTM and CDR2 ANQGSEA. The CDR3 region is CRLQSGGPDTQYF. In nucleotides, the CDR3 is TGCAGATTACAAAGCGGGGGGCCAGATACGCAGTATTTT.

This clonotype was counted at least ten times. CDR3 in DNA: TGTGCCAGCAGTCGGACTAGCGGGGGGGCCTTGTCCTACAATGAGCAGTTCTTC. Its translation: CASSRTSGGALSYNEQFF. The V gene is TRBV28, the J gene TRBJ2-1; 15 bases match TRBD2. This CDR3 is 18 amino acids long. From germline, CDR1 is MDHEN and CDR2 SYDVKM. V dropped 5 bases and J dropped 1; count of bases not matched to a gene: 6.